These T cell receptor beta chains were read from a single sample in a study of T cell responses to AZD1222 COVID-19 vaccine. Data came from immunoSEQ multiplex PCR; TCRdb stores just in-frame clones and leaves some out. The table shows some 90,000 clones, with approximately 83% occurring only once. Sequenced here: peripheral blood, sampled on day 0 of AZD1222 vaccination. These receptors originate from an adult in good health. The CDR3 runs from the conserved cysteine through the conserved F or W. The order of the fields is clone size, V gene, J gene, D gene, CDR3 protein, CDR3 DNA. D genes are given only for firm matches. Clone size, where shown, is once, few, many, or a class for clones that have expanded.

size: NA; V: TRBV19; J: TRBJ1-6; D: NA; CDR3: CASNIADSPLHF; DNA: TGTGCCAGTAACATTGCGGATTCACCCCTCCACTTT
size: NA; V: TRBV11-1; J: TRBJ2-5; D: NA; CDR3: CASSTGGTSREETQYF; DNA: TGTGCCAGCAGTACCGGGGGTACCTCGCGTGAAGAGACCCAGTACTTC
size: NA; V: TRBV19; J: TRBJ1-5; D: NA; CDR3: CASSIGSGANQPQHF; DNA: TGTGCCAGTAGTATCGGCAGTGGGGCCAATCAGCCCCAGCATTTT
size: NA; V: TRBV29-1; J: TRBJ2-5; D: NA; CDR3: CSVEGTGTQETQYF; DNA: TGCAGCGTCGAGGGGACGGGGACCCAAGAGACCCAGTACTTC
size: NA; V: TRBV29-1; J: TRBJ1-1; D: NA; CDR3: CSVEEQGNTEAFF; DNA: TGCAGCGTTGAAGAACAGGGGAACACTGAAGCTTTCTTT
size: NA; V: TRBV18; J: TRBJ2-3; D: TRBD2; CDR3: CASSRTSGSTDTQYF; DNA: TGTGCCAGCTCAAGGACTAGCGGGAGCACAGATACGCAGTATTTT
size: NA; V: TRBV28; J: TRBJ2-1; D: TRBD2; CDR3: CASSSGGGLAVNEQFF; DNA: TGTGCCAGCAGTTCGGGTGGGGGACTAGCGGTCAATGAGCAGTTCTTC
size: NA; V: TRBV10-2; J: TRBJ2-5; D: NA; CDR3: CASTPGETRETQYF; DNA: TGCGCCAGCACACCGGGTGAGACGCGAGAGACCCAGTACTTC
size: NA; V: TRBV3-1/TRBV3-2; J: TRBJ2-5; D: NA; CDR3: CASSQDPGAPPAQYF; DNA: TGTGCCAGCAGCCAAGATCCCGGAGCGCCCCCGGCCCAGTACTTC
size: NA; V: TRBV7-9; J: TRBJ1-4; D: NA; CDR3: CASSHGSSEKLFF; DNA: TGTGCCAGCAGCCACGGGTCGAGTGAAAAACTGTTTTTT
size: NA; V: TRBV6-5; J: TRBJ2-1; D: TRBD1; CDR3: CASGTDRDYNEQFF; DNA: TGTGCCAGCGGAACGGACAGGGACTACAATGAGCAGTTCTTC
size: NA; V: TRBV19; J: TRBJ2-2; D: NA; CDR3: CASTQFGGANTGELFF; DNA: TGTGCCAGTACTCAATTCGGGGGCGCAAACACCGGGGAGCTGTTTTTT
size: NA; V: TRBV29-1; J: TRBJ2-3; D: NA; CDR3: CSVWWDDGTDTQYF; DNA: TGCAGCGTTTGGTGGGATGATGGGACAGATACGCAGTATTTT
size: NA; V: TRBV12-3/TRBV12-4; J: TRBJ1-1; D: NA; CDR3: CASSTGGKRPFF; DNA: TGTGCCAGCAGCACGGGGGGTAAACGTCCTTTCTTT
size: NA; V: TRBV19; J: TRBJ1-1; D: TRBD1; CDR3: CASSIVFRGQGVAEAFF; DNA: TGTGCCAGTAGTATAGTCTTTAGGGGACAGGGGGTCGCTGAAGCTTTCTTT
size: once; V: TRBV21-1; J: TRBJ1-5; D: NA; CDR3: CASSPRPHQPQHF; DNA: TGTGCCAGCAGCCCGAGACCCCATCAGCCCCAGCATTTT
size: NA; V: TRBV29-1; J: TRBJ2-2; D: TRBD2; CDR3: CSVEDEGSSGYTGELFF; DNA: TGCAGCGTTGAAGACGAGGGATCTAGCGGCTACACCGGGGAGCTGTTTTTT